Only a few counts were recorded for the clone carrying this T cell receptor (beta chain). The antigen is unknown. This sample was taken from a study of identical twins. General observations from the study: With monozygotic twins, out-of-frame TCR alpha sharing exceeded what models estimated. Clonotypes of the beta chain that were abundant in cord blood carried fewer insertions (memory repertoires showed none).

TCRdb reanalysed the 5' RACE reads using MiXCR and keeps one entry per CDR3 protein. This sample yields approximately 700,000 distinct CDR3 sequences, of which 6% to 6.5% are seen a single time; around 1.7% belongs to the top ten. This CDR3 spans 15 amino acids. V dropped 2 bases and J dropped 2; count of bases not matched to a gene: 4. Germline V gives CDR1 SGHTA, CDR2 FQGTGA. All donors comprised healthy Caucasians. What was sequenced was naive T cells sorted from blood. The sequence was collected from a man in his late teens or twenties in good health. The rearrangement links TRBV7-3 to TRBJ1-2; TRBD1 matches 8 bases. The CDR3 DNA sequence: TGTGCCAGCAGCTTACGGGCAGGGGGCAACTATGGCTACACCTTC. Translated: CASSLRAGGNYGYTF.